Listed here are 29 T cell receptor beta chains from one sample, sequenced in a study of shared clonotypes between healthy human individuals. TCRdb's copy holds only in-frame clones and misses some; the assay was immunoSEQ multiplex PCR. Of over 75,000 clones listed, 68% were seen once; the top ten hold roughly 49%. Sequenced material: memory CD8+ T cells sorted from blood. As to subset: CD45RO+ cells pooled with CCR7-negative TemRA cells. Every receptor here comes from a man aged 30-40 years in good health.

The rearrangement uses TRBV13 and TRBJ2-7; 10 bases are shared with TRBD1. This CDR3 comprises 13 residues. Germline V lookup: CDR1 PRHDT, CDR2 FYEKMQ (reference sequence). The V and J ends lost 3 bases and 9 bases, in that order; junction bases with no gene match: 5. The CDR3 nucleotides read TGTGCCAGCAGCTTCTGGACAGGGGGTCTGCAGTACTTC. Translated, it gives CASSFWTGGLQYF. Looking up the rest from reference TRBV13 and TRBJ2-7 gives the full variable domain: AAGVIQSPRHLIKEKRETATLKCYPIPRHDTVYWYQQGPGQDPQFLISFYEKMQSDKGSIPDRFSAQQFSDYHSELNMSSLELGDSALYFCASSFWTGGLQYFGPGTRLTVT.

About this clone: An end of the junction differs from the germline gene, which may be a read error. The CDR3 is CAIRSPRDSIF. The DNA for the CDR3 is TGTGCCATCAGATCACCTCGGGACTCCATATTT. The rearrangement joins TRBV10-3 to TRBJ2-3; TRBD2 is a possible D gene (6 bases). From germline, CDR1 is ENHRY and CDR2 SYGVKD. CDR3 length: 11 amino acids.

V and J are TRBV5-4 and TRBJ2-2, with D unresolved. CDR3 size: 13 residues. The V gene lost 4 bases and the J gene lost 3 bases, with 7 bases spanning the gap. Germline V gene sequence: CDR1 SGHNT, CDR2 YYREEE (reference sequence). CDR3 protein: CASSLGDTGELFF. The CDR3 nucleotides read TGTGCCAGCAGCCTCGGCGACACCGGGGAGCTGTTTTTT.

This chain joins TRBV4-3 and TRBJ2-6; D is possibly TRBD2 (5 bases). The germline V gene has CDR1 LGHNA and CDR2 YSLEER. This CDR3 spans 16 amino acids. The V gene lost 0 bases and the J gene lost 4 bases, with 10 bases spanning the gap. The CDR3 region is CASSQDIGVGANVLTF. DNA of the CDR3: TGCGCCAGCAGCCAAGATATCGGGGTCGGGGCCAACGTCCTGACTTTC.

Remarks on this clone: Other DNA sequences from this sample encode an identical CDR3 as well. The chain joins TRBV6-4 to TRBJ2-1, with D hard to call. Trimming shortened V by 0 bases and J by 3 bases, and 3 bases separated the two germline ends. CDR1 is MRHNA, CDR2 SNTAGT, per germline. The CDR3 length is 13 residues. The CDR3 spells CASSDSSYNEQFF. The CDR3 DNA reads TGTGCCAGCAGTGACTCTAGCTACAATGAGCAGTTCTTC.

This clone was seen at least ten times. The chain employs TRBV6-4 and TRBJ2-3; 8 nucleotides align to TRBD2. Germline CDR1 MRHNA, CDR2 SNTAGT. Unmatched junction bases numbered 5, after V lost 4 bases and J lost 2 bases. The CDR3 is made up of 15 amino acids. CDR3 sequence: CASSVDGRATDTQYF. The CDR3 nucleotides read TGTGCCAGCAGTGTCGACGGGAGGGCCACAGATACGCAGTATTTT.

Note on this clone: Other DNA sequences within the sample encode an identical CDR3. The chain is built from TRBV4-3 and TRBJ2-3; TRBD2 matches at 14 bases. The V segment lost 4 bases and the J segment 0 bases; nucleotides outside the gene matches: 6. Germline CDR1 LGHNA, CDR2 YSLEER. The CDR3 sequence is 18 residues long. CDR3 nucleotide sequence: TGCGCCAGCAGCCCTCGACTAGCGGGAGGGCCAAGCACAGATACGCAGTATTTT. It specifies CASSPRLAGGPSTDTQYF.

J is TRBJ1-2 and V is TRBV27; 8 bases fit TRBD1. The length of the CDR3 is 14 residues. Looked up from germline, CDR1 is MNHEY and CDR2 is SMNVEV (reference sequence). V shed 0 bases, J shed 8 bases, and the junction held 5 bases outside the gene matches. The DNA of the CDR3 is TGTGCCAGCAGTTTATCGGCAGGGGGCCTGGGCTACACCTTC. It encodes CASSLSAGGLGYTF.

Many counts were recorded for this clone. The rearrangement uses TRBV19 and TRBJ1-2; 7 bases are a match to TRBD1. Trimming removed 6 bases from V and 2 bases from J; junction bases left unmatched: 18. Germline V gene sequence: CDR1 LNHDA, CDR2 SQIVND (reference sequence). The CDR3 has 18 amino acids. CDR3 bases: TGTGCCAGTAGCTTCTATTTCCGGGACAGACGGTCCAACTATGGCTACACCTTC. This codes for CASSFYFRDRRSNYGYTF.

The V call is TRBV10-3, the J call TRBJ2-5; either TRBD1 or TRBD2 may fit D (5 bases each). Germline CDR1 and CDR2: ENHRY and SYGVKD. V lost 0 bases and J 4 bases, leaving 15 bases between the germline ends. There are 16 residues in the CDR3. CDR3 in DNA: TGTGCCATCAGTGAGTCGATGAGGGGAATGGGAGAGACCCAGTACTTC. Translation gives CAISESMRGMGETQYF.

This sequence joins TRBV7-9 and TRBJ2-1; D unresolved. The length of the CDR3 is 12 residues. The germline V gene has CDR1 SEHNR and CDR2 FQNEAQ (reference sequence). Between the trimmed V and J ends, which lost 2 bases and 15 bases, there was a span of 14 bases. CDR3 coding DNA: TGTGCCAGCAGCTTATTGGGCAGTGTGTCGTTCTTC. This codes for CASSLLGSVSFF.

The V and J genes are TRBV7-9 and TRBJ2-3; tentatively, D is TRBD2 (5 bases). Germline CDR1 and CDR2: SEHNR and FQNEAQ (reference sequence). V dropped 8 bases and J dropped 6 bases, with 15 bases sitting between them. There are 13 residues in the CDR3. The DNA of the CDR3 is TGTGCCAGCTCCTCCGGAGGTGTGGATACGCAGTATTTT. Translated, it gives CASSSGGVDTQYF.

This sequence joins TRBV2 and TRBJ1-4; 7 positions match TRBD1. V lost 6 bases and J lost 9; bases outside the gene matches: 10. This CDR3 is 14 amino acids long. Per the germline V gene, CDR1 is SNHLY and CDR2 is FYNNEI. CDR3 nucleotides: TGTGCCAGCAGGGGATTTCAGACAGGGAAAAAACTGTTTTTT. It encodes CASRGFQTGKKLFF.

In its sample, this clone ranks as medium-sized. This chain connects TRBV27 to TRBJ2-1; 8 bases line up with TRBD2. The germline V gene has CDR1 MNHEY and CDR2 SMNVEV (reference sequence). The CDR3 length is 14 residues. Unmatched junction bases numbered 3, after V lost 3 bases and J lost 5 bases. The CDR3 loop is CASSLREVDNEQFF. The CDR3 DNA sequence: TGTGCCAGCAGTTTGCGGGAGGTCGACAATGAGCAGTTCTTC.

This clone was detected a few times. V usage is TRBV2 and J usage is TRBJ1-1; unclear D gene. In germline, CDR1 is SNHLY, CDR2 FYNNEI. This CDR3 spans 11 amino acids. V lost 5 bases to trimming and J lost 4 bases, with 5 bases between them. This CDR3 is CASSWGTEAFF. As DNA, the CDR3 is TGTGCCAGCAGTTGGGGCACTGAAGCTTTCTTT.

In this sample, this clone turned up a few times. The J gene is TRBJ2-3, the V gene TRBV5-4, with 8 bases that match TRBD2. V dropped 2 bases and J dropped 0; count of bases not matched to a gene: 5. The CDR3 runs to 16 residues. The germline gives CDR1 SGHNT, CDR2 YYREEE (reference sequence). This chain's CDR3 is CASSLYSGTSTDTQYF. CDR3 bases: TGTGCCAGCAGCTTATATAGCGGGACTAGCACAGATACGCAGTATTTT.

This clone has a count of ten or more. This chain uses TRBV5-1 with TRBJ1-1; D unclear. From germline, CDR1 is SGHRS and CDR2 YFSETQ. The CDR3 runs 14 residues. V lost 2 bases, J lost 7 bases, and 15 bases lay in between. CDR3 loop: CASSFWRAQDEAFF. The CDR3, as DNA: TGCGCCAGCAGCTTCTGGAGGGCTCAGGATGAAGCTTTCTTT. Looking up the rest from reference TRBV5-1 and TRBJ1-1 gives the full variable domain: KAGVTQTPRYLIKTRGQQVTLSCSPISGHRSVSWYQQTPGQGLQFLFEYFSETQRNKGNFPGRFSGRQFSNSRSEMNVSTLELGDSALYLCASSFWRAQDEAFFGQGTRLTVV.

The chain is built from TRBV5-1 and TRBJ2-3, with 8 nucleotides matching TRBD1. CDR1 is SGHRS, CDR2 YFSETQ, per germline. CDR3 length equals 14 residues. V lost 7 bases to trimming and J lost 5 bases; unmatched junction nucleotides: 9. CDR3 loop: CASHTGGDIDTQYF. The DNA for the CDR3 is TGCGCCAGCCACACAGGGGGAGACATAGATACGCAGTATTTT.

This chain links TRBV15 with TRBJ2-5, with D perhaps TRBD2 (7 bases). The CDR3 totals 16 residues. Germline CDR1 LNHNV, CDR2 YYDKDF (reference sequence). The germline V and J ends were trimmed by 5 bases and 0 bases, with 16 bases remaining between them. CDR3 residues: CATSPLGGLYQETQYF. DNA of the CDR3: TGTGCCACCAGCCCTTTGGGGGGGCTGTACCAAGAGACCCAGTACTTC.

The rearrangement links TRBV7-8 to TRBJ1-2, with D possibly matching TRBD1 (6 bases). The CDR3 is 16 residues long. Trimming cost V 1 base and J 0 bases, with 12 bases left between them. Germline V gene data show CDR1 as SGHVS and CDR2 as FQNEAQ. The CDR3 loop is CASSLGGGDSNYGYTF. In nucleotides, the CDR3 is TGTGCCAGCAGCTTAGGGGGGGGCGACTCTAACTATGGCTACACCTTC.

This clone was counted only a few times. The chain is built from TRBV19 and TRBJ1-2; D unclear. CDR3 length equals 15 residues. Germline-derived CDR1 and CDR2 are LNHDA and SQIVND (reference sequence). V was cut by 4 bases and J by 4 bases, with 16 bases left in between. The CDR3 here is CASSTPRVGGYGYTF. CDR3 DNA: TGTGCCAGTAGTACCCCCCGGGTCGGAGGCTATGGCTACACCTTC.

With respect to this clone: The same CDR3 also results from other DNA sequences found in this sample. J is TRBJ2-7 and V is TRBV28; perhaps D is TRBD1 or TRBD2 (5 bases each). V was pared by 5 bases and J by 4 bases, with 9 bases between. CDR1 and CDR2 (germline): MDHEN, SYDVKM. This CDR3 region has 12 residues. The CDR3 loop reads CASSGTVYEQYF. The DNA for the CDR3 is TGTGCCAGCAGTGGGACGGTTTACGAGCAGTACTTC. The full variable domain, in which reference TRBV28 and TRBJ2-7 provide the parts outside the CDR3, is DVKVTQSSRYLVKRTGEKVFLECVQDMDHENMFWYRQDPGLGLRLIYFSYDVKMKEKGDIPEGYSVSREKKERFSLILESASTNQTSMYLCASSGTVYEQYFGPGTRLTVT.

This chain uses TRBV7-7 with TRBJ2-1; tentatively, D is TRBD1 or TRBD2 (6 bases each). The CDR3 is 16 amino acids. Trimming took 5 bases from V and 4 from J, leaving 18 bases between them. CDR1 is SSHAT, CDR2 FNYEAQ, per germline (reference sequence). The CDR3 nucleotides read TGTGCCAGCAGCCCAGGGGCGGGACCGGGGTACAATGAGCAGTTCTTC. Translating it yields CASSPGAGPGYNEQFF.

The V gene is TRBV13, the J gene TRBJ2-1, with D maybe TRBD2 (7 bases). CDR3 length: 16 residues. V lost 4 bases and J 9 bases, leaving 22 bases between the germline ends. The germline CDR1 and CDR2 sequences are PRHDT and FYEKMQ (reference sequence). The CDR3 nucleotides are TGTGCCAGCAGCTCCACCTCCGGGCTTAGGGGGGGTGAGCAGTTCTTC. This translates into CASSSTSGLRGGEQFF.

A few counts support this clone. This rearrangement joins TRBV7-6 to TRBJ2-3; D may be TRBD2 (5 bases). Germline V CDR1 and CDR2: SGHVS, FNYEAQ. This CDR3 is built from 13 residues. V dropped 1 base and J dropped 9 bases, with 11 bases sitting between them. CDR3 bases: TGTGCCAGCAGCTTAGTGGGCAGAGGGACGCAGTATTTT. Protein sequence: CASSLVGRGTQYF.

The CDR3 sequence: CATSRVGEGKAGANVLTF. In DNA, the CDR3 is TGTGCCACCAGCAGAGTAGGTGAGGGGAAAGCTGGGGCCAACGTCCTGACTTTC. The chain couples TRBV15 to TRBJ2-6, with D possibly called TRBD1 or TRBD2 (5 bases each). The germline gives CDR1 LNHNV, CDR2 YYDKDF (reference sequence). CDR3 size: 18 residues. Trimming left V 1 base short and J 2 bases short, with 15 bases between.

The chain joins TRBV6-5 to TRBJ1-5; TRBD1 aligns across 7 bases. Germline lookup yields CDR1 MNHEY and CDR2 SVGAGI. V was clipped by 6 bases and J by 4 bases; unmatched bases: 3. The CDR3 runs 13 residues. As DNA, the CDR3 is TGTGCCAGCAGCATGACAGGGAATCAGCCCCAGCATTTT. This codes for CASSMTGNQPQHF.

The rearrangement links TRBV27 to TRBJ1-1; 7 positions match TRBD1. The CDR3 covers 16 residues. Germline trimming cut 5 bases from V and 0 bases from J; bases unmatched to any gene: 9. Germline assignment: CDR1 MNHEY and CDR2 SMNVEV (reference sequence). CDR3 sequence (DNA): TGTGCCAGCAGTGCCAAGGGGGCGTGGGTGAACACTGAAGCTTTCTTT. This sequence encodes CASSAKGAWVNTEAFF.

As DNA, the CDR3 is TGTGCCAGCAGCTTGCCGGGACTAGCATCCGAGCAGTACTTC. Residues: CASSLPGLASEQYF. The chain carries TRBV5-4 and TRBJ2-7, with 9 bases identical to TRBD2. Germline V gives CDR1 SGHNT, CDR2 YYREEE (reference sequence). This CDR3 has 14 amino acids. V was clipped by 1 base and J by 6 bases; unmatched bases: 5.